This TCR beta chain was identified during a study of T-cell memory formation after mild COVID-19. Overall study results and limits: The appearance of some responding clones in pre-infection memory suggested that cross-reactive memory joined. CD4+ clones that contracted lay mainly in CM and EM; CD8+ ones lay in EMRA.

The junction had 9 bases not matched to a gene; V was cut back by 0 bases and J by 4 bases. CDR3 length: 17 residues. CDR1 SGHTA and CDR2 FQGNSA come from the germline V gene. This clonotype showed up just a few times. Antigen: not known. Constant-segment-primed 5'RACE gave TCR alpha and TCR beta cDNA libraries with sample barcodes and UMIs. A single record per CDR3 protein comes from TCRdb applying MiXCR to the 5' RACE reads. The table lists hundreds of thousands of distinct CDR3 sequences, roughly 18% of them singletons. Sequenced material: PBMCs or a T cell subset sorted from them (not recorded which). The receptor's source is an adult woman who had mild COVID-19 (a few samples of this study predate the infection). Cell type and time point are not known. The chain uses TRBV7-2 and TRBJ2-7; TRBD2 matches 10 bases. CDR3 sequence: CASSLAGPSGSRYEQYF. For the CDR3, the DNA is TGTGCCAGCAGCTTAGCGGGCCCTAGCGGGAGTAGGTACGAGCAGTACTTC.